Each of the 18 T cell receptor beta chains below was sequenced from the same sample in a study of blood T cell repertoires in COVID-19. Produced via immunoSEQ multiplex PCR; TCRdb's table is partial and in-frame only. The top ten clones hold about 1.9% of a sample with 240,000 or so clones, around 86% of them seen once. The sample taken for sequencing was peripheral blood. Every receptor here comes from a man aged 25 to 40 who had recovered from COVID-19.

The chain carries TRBV24-1 and TRBJ2-6; D possibly corresponds to TRBD2 (6 bases). V was trimmed by 5 bases and J by 0 bases, leaving 10 bases between them. Germline CDR1 KGHDR, CDR2 SFDVKD. The CDR3 runs to 16 residues. The DNA of the CDR3 is TGTGCCACCAGTGGATCGGGGGACTCTGGGGCCAACGTCCTGACTTTC. Translated: CATSGSGDSGANVLTF.

This clone was seen at least ten times. The junction differs from germline at one of its ends, possibly a read error. The gene calls are TRBV28 and TRBJ1-3, with 8 bases fitting TRBD1. CDR3 length: 13 amino acids. CDR1 is MDHEN, CDR2 SYDVKM, per germline. The CDR3 bases are TGTGCCGGCAGGACAGGGCGAGGCGGCACCATATATTTT. The encoded protein is CAGRTGRGGTIYF.

The chain combines TRBV4-1 with TRBJ2-1; D is possibly TRBD1 (5 bases). CDR3 size: 15 residues. The germline V and J ends were trimmed by 1 base and 10 bases, with 17 bases remaining between them. Germline CDR1 and CDR2: MGHRA and YSYEKL. The CDR3 spells CASSQGAPGSREQFF. The CDR3 nucleotides are TGCGCCAGCAGCCAAGGAGCCCCAGGGTCCAGAGAGCAGTTCTTC.

The rearrangement uses TRBV18 and TRBJ2-7; 10 nucleotides line up with TRBD1. Germline loops: CDR1 KGHSH, CDR2 LQKENI. Losses at the gene ends were 6 bases for V and 4 bases for J; bases not matched to a gene: 6. CDR3 size: 14 residues. CDR3 sequence (DNA): TGTGCCAGCTCGCCCTGGGACAGGGGTTACGAGCAGTACTTC. It specifies CASSPWDRGYEQYF.

This clone was detected once. The J gene is TRBJ1-1, the V gene TRBV19; D might be TRBD1 (6 bases). Trimming left V 0 bases short and J 3 bases short, with 8 bases between. The CDR3 is made up of 14 amino acids. Germline-derived CDR1 and CDR2 are LNHDA and SQIVND (reference sequence). CDR3 sequence: CASSIDSGDTEAFF. CDR3 DNA sequence: TGTGCCAGTAGTATAGATTCAGGGGACACTGAAGCTTTCTTT.

The chain couples TRBV7-9 to TRBJ2-5; TRBD1 might be the D (6 bases). The V gene's germline CDR1 is SEHNR and CDR2 FQNEAQ (reference sequence). V was pared by 5 bases and J by 4 bases, with 17 bases between. There are 15 residues in the CDR3. The CDR3 DNA sequence: TGTGCCAGCAGCCCTCCGGGACAAGGGAGAGAGACCCAGTACTTC. Amino acids: CASSPPGQGRETQYF.

The chain uses TRBV29-1 and TRBJ1-3, with D unclear. Germline-derived CDR1 and CDR2 are SQVTM and ANQGSEA. The CDR3 is 13 residues long. V was shortened by 2 bases and J by 4 bases, with 9 bases between the two germline ends. The CDR3 is CSVELQAGNTIYF. CDR3 coding DNA: TGCAGCGTTGAACTCCAGGCCGGAAACACCATATATTTT.

V and J are TRBV19 and TRBJ1-4; a possible D gene is TRBD1 (6 bases). The CDR3 extends over 13 amino acids. The germline V gene has CDR1 LNHDA and CDR2 SQIVND (reference sequence). V was clipped by 6 bases and J by 4 bases, with 9 bases between them. The CDR3 nucleotides are TGTGCCAGTAGCAGGGGATTTAATGAAAAACTGTTTTTT. It translates to CASSRGFNEKLFF.

The chain is built from TRBV7-6 and TRBJ2-1, with D unclear. CDR1 and CDR2 from the germline V gene are SGHVS and FNYEAQ. CDR3 length equals 13 residues. V lost 5 bases and J lost 4, with 9 bases in between. The chain's CDR3 is CASSADWYNEQFF. The CDR3 region has the DNA TGTGCCAGCAGCGCAGACTGGTACAATGAGCAGTTCTTC.

Comment on this clone: The same CDR3 also results from other DNA sequences found in this sample. The rearrangement uses TRBV4-1 and TRBJ1-1; D is unresolved. The CDR3 has 14 residues. Germline V lookup: CDR1 MGHRA, CDR2 YSYEKL. V was cut by 1 base and J by 0 bases, with 6 bases left in between. The CDR3 region is CASSQGALNTEAFF. The CDR3 DNA sequence: TGCGCCAGCAGCCAAGGGGCCCTGAACACTGAAGCTTTCTTT.

The chain joins TRBV9 to TRBJ2-3; a weak D match, TRBD1 (6 bases). This CDR3 contains 15 residues. Trimming stripped 3 bases from V and 2 bases from J, with 13 bases between. CDR1 is SGDLS and CDR2 is YYNGEE in the germline V gene. The DNA for the CDR3 is TGTGCCAGCAGCGCCGGGACATACAACACAGATACGCAGTATTTT. Its translation is CASSAGTYNTDTQYF.

The J gene is TRBJ2-7, the V gene TRBV4-1; weak D call: TRBD2 (7 bases). This CDR3 is 15 amino acids long. CDR1 and CDR2 (germline): MGHRA, YSYEKL. Trimming removed 3 bases from V and 2 bases from J, with 14 bases in between. The CDR3 is CASSQVVGGPYEQYF. The CDR3 nucleotides read TGCGCCAGCAGCCAGGTGGTGGGGGGGCCCTACGAGCAGTACTTC.

This sequence joins TRBV6-4 and TRBJ2-3; the D gene is possibly TRBD2 (5 bases). There are 13 residues in the CDR3. The V gene's germline CDR1 is MRHNA and CDR2 SNTAGT. Trimming shortened V by 2 bases and J by 4 bases, and 7 bases separated the two germline ends. CDR3 nucleotides: TGTGCCAGCAGTGACGAGGGAGCAGATACGCAGTATTTT. It specifies CASSDEGADTQYF.

This sequence joins TRBV18 and TRBJ1-3; D gene ambiguous. Germline V CDR1 and CDR2: KGHSH, LQKENI. CDR3 length: 15 residues. V lost 5 bases and J 4 bases, leaving 15 bases between the germline ends. The CDR3 region has the DNA TGTGCCAGCTCAGCCACGTCCCAGTTAGGAAACACCATATATTTT. Translated, it gives CASSATSQLGNTIYF.

The sample holds a few counts of this clone. This chain links TRBV5-1 with TRBJ2-3; the D gene is possibly TRBD1 (6 bases). V lost 5 bases to trimming and J lost 2 bases, with 15 bases between them. The germline V gene encodes CDR1 SGHRS and CDR2 YFSETQ. The CDR3 has 15 residues. CDR3 loop: CASSSGDPHTDTQYF. The CDR3 DNA sequence: TGCGCCAGCAGTTCAGGGGACCCCCACACAGATACGCAGTATTTT.

The chain is built from TRBV7-2 and TRBJ2-6; the D gene is possibly TRBD2 (7 bases). In germline, CDR1 is SGHTA, CDR2 FQGNSA. The V end lost 5 bases, the J end lost 10 bases, and 9 bases lay between the germline ends. The CDR3 covers 12 residues. CDR3 nucleotide sequence: TGTGCCAGCAGCGAGGGGGGGAACGTCCTGACTTTC. Its translation: CASSEGGNVLTF. The entire variable domain, with the rest obtained from reference TRBV7-2 and TRBJ2-6, is as follows: GAGVSQSPSNKVTEKGKDVELRCDPISGHTALYWYRQSLGQGLEFLIYFQGNSAPDKSGLPSDRFSAERTGGSVSTLTIQRTQQEDSAVYLCASSEGGNVLTFGAGSRLTVL.

CDR3 amino acids: CASSPTENYGYTF. The DNA of the CDR3 is TGCGCCAGCAGCCCCACAGAGAACTATGGCTACACCTTC. The chain carries TRBV10-2 and TRBJ1-2; D gene ambiguous. Germline-derived CDR1 and CDR2 are WSHSY and SAAADI. The CDR3 spans 13 residues. V was pared by 6 bases and J by 2 bases, with 10 bases between.

The chain carries TRBV19 and TRBJ2-5; D ambiguous. V gave up 3 bases and J gave up 2 bases, with 16 bases separating them. Germline CDR1 is LNHDA and CDR2 is SQIVND (reference sequence). This CDR3 is built from 16 residues. In DNA form, the CDR3 reads TGTGCCAGTAGTATCTCCTCCGGGTATGCACAAGAGACCCAGTACTTC. It specifies CASSISSGYAQETQYF.